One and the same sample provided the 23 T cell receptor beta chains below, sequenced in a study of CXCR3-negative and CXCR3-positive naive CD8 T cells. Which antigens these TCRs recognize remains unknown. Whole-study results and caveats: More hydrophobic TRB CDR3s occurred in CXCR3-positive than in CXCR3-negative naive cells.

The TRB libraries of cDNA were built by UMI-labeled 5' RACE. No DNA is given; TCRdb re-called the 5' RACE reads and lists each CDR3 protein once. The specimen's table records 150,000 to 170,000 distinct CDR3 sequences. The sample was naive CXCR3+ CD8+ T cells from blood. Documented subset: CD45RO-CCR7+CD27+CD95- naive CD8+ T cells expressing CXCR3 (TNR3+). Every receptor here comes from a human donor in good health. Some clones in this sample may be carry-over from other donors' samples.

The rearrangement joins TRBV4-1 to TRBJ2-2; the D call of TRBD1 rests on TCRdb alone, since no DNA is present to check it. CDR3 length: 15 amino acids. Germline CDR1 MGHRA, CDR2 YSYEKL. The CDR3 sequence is CASSLSGGTTGELFF.

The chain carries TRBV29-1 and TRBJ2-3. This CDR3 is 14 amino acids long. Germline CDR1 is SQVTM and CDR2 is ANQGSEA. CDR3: CSVDGEYDTDTQYF.

Here the CDR3 reads CASSQYSDRAGGYTF. V and J are TRBV5-1 and TRBJ1-2; there is no DNA to check the TCRdb D call of TRBD1. Germline CDR1 reads SGHRS; CDR2 reads YFSETQ. The CDR3 runs to 15 residues.

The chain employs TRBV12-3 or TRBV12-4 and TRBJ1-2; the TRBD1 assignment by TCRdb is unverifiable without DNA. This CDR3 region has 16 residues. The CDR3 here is CASSLVPGQGVGGYTF.

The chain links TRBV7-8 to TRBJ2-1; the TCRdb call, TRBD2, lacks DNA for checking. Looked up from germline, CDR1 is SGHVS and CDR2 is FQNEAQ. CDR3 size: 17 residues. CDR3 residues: CASSLTPQPSGGYEQFF. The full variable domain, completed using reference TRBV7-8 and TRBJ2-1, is GAGVSQSPRYKVAKRGQDVALRCDPISGHVSLFWYQQALGQGPEFLTYFQNEAQLDKSGLPSDRFFAERPEGSVSTLKIQRTQQEDSAVYLCASSLTPQPSGGYEQFFGPGTRLTVL.

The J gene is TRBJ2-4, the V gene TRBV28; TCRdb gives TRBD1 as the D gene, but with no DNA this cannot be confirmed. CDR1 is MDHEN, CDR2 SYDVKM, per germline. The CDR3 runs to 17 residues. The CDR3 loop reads CASSFYRGTLAKNIQYF.

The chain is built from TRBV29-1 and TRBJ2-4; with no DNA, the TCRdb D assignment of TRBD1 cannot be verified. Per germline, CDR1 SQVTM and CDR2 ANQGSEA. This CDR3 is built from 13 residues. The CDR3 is CSALDREKNIQYF.

The CDR3 loop is CASSSTKNNEQFF. This rearrangement joins TRBV4-1 to TRBJ2-1. Germline V gene lookup returns CDR1 MGHRA and CDR2 YSYEKL. CDR3 length equals 13 residues.

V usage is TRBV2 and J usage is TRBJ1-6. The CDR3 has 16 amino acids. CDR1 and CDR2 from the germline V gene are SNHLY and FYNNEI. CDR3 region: CASRNGQNVYNTPLHF.

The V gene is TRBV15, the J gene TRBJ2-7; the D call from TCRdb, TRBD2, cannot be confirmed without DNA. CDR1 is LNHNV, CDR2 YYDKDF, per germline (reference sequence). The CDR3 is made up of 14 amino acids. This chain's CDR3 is CATSSVAGELEQYF.

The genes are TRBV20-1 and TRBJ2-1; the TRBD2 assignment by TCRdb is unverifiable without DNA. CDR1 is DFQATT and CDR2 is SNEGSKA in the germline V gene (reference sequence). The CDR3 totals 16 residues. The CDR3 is CSASRWEEGSYNEQFF.

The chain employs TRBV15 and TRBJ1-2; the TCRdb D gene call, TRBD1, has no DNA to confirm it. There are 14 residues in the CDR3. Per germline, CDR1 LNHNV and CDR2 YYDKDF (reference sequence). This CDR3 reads CATSIGGTNYGYTF.

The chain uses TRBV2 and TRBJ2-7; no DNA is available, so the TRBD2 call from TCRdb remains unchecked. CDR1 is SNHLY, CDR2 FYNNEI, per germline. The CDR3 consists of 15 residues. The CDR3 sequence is CANIQLAGGRSEQYF.

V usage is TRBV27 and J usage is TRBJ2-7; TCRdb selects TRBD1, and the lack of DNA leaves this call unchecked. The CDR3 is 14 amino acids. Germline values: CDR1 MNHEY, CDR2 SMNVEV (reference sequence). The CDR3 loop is CASSLDSDVGEQYF.

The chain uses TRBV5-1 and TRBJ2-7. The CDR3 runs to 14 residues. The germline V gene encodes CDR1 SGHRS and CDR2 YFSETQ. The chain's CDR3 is CASSFVGFDYEQYF.

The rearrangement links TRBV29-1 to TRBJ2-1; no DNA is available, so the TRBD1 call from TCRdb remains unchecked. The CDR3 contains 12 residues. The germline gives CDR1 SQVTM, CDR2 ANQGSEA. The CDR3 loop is CSVRTAFNEQFF.

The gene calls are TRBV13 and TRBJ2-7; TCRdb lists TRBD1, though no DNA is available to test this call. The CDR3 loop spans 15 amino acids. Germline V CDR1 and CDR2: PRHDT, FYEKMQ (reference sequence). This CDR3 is CASSLVDGASGEQYF.

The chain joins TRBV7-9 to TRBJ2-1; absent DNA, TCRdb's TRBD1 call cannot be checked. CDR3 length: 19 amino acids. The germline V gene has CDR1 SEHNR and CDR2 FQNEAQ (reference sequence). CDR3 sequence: CASSRRDGYPPSSYNEQFF.

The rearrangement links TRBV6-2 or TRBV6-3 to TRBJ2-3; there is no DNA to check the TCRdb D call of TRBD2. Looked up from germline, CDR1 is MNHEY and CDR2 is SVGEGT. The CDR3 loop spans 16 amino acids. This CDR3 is CASSTPRTSGRDTQYF.

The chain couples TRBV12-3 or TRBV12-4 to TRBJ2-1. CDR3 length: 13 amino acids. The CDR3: CASSLAGVNEQFF.

This chain's CDR3 is CSAPRDRVPQTQYF. The chain has TRBV20-1 and TRBJ2-5; TCRdb picks TRBD1, but there is no DNA to check that call. Germline lookup yields CDR1 DFQATT and CDR2 SNEGSKA (reference sequence). The CDR3 sequence is 14 residues long.

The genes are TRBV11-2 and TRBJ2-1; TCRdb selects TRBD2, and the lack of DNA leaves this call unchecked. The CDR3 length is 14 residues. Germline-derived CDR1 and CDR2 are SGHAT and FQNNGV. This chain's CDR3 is CASSPRLRNNEQFF.

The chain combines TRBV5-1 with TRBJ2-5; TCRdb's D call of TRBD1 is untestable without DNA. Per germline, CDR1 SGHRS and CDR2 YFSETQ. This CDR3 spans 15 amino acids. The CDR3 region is CASSLPAGGDETQYF.